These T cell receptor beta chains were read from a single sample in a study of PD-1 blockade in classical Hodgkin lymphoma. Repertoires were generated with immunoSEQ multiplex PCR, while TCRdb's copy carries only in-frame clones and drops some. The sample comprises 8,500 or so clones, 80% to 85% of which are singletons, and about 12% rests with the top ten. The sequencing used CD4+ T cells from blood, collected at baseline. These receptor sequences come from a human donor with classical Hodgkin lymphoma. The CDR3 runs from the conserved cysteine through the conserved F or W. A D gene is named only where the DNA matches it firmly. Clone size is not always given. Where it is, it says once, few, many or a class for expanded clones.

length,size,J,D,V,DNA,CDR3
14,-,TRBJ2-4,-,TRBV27,TGTGCCAGCAGTTTGTTTGCAGCCAAAAACATTCAGTACTTC,CASSLFAAKNIQYF
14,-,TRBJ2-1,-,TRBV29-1,TGCAGCGTTGGGGGGGGCCCACCTTACAATGAGCAGTTCTTC,CSVGGGPPYNEQFF
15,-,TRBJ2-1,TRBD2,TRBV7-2,TGTGCCAGCAGCTGGCGGACTAGCGGGAACAATGAGCAGTTCTTC,CASSWRTSGNNEQFF
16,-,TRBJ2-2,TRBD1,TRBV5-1,TGCGCCAGCAGCTTGGAGACAGGGACGGGGACCGGGGAGCTGTTTTTT,CASSLETGTGTGELFF
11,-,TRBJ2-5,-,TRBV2,TGTGCCAGCAGTGAGTTAGAGACCCAGTACTTC,CASSELETQYF
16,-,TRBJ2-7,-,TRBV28,TGTGCCAGCAGTAGCCCCGCCCAGGGAATCTCCTACGAGCAGTACTTC,CASSSPAQGISYEQYF
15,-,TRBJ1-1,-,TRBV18,TGTGCCAGCTCACCACTTGAGGGGAGGCGAGCTGAAGCTTTCTTT,CASSPLEGRRAEAFF
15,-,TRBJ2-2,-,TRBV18,TGTGCCAGCTCACCTCCCGGACTTGACACCGGGGAGCTGTTTTTT,CASSPPGLDTGELFF
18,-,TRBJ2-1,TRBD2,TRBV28,TGTGCCAGCAGTGCGCTGCTCCCGGGACTAGCGGGCTACAATGAGCAGTTCTTC,CASSALLPGLAGYNEQFF
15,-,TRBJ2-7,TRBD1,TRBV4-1,TGCGCCAGCAGCCAAGTCCAGCGACAGGGTTACGAGCAGTACTTC,CASSQVQRQGYEQYF
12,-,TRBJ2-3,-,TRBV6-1,TGTGCCAGCGGGTCAAGCACAGATACGCAGTATTTT,CASGSSTDTQYF
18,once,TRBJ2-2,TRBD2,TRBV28,TGTGCCAGCAGTTCACCCCCTTTTGCGGGAGCGGCCACCGGGGAGCTGTTTTTT,CASSSPPFAGAATGELFF
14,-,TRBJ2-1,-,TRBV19,TGTGCCAGTAGTATGGATTCGCCCGGGAATGAGCAGTTCTTC,CASSMDSPGNEQFF
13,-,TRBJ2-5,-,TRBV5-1,TGCGCCAGCAGCCTATTAACCGGGGAGACCCAGTACTTC,CASSLLTGETQYF
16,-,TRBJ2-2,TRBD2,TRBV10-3,TGTGCCATCGGAAAAGCGGGAGGGCCGAACACCGGGGAGCTGTTTTTT,CAIGKAGGPNTGELFF
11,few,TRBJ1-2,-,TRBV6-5,TGTGCCAGCAGCACTGGTAATGGCTACACCTTC,CASSTGNGYTF
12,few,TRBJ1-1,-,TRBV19,TGTGCCAGTACCACCCCTCATACTGAAGCTTTCTTT,CASTTPHTEAFF
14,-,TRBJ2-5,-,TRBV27,TGTGCCAGTTGGGGACGCGAATTAAGGGAGACCCAGTACTTC,CASWGRELRETQYF
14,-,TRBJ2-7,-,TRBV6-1,TGTGCCAGCAGTGTGTCGGGTGCAGGGACCGAGCAGTACTTC,CASSVSGAGTEQYF
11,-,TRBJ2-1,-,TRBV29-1,TGCAGCGCTGGACACGGGAATGAGCAGTTCTTC,CSAGHGNEQFF
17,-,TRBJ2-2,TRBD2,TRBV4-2,TGTGCCAGCAGCCCCGAGTCTCTAGCGGGGTACACCGGGGAGCTGTTTTTT,CASSPESLAGYTGELFF
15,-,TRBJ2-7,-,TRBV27,TGTGCCAGCAGTCCCTTGGAGTCAGGGACCTACGAGCAGTACTTC,CASSPLESGTYEQYF
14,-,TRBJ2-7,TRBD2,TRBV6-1,TGTGCCACCCAGACTAGCGGGAGACTGAGCGAGCAGTACTTC,CATQTSGRLSEQYF
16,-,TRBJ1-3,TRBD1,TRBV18,TGTGCCAGCTCACTAACGACAGGGACCTCTGGAAACACCATATATTTT,CASSLTTGTSGNTIYF
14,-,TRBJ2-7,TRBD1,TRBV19,TGTGCCAGTAGTCGGACAGGGGGCCACCACGAGCAGTACTTC,CASSRTGGHHEQYF
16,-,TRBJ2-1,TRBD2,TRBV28,TGTGCCAGCAGTTCCTCTAGCGGAAACTCCTACAATGAGCAGTTCTTC,CASSSSSGNSYNEQFF
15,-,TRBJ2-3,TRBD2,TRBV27,TGTGCCAGCAGCCCCCTAGCGGGATGGGCAGATACGCAGTATTTT,CASSPLAGWADTQYF